This TCR beta chain emerged from a study of blood T cell repertoires in COVID-19. Study-wide context: The origin of the acute and convalescent COVID-19 samples was the United States, Italy and Spain. PBMCs, B-cell-depleted T cells, or T cells provided the cDNA or gDNA that made up the material.

Germline-derived CDR1 and CDR2 are LGHDT and YNNKEL (reference sequence). Trimming pared 6 bases from V and 0 bases from J, leaving 12 bases between. CDR3 size: 14 residues. This clone has only a few counts. Clones were sequenced by immunoSEQ multiplex PCR, and TCRdb holds only the in-frame ones, with some missing. In the table there are about 69,000 clones, 60% to 85% of which are singletons. Sequenced: peripheral blood. The chain carries TRBV3-1 (or the pseudogene TRBV3-2) and TRBJ2-7; D may be TRBD2 (5 bases). The receptor was derived from a man aged 60-69 years with acute or convalescent COVID-19. In nucleotides, the CDR3 is TGTGCCAGCAGTTTGAGGGAGAGCTCCTACGAGCAGTACTTC. Protein product: CASSLRESSYEQYF.